This T cell receptor beta chain was captured in a study of CD8+CD57+ T cells in acquired aplastic anemia. Overall study: Isolated CD4+ and CD8+ cells, once sorted, yielded DNA averaging roughly 3 ug. CD4+ reads averaged roughly 10 million in healthy donors. Regarding the study as a whole: Patients had around 28 CD8+ CDR3 sequences in common with controls (the shared set). Patient and control CD8+ Simpson's diversity was not significantly different.

TCR beta VDJ and CDR3 profiles were obtained from a genomic DNA template. TCRdb reprocessed the reads via MiXCR and lists one record per CDR3 protein. The data show about 400,000 distinct CDR3 sequences, about 70% seen once. The CDR3 contains 14 residues when both ends are counted. Germline CDR1 SNHLY, CDR2 FYNNEI. Regarding this clonotype: What it binds is unknown. The CDR3 ends on some other residue instead of the conserved phenylalanine or tryptophan, so this is likely a read error. The DNA is left out, because the CDR3 cannot be placed on it with certainty; the CDR3 is given as TCRdb lists it.

V and J are TRBV2 and TRBJ1-1; no check of the table's D call, TRBD1, against the DNA was made. Sequencing was carried out using sorted CD4+, CD8+, or CD8+CD57+ T cells (not recorded which) from PBMCs. The sequence was obtained from a human donor in good health, serving as a control. CDR3 sequence reads: CASRKTPLRAVLRA.